The 22 T cell receptor beta chains listed next were all sequenced from one sample in a study of identical twins. In TCRdb, the 5' RACE reads were re-called with MiXCR into one record per CDR3 protein. The sample lists a few hundred thousand distinct CDR3 sequences, 9% to 10% seen once, with 2.5% to 3.5% in the top ten. A further study also used this sample, focusing on yellow fever vaccine responses in identical twins.

Sequenced: PBMCs. The receptors were gathered from a woman under 30 in good health.

This clonotype was recorded a few times. This chain uses TRBV7-2 with TRBJ2-1; 9 bases fit TRBD2. The CDR3 sequence is 16 residues long. The germline CDR1 and CDR2 sequences are SGHTA and FQGNSA. V shed 5 bases, J shed 4 bases, and the junction held 9 bases outside the gene matches. The CDR3 loop reads CASSPRAGGLYNEQFF. DNA for the CDR3: TGTGCCAGCAGCCCAAGGGCGGGGGGGCTATACAATGAGCAGTTCTTC.

The rearrangement uses TRBV27 and TRBJ2-2; TRBD2 matches at 11 bases. The length of the CDR3 is 17 residues. Looked up from germline, CDR1 is MNHEY and CDR2 is SMNVEV (reference sequence). V shed 1 base, J shed 1 base, and the junction held 2 bases outside the gene matches. The CDR3 bases are TGTGCCAGCAGTTTATTCACTAGCGGGGGGAACACCGGGGAGCTGTTTTTT. Residues: CASSLFTSGGNTGELFF.

The chain joins TRBV6-2 or TRBV6-3 to TRBJ2-3; D gene uncertain. With 7 bases removed from V and 0 bases from J, the gap between germline ends came to 14 bases. This CDR3 has 15 residues. Per germline, CDR1 MNHEY and CDR2 SVGEGT. The CDR3 region is CASIRRASSTDTQYF. CDR3 coding DNA: TGTGCCAGCATCAGAAGAGCGAGTAGCACAGATACGCAGTATTTT.

The table lists this clonotype with many counts. The rearrangement links TRBV7-9 to TRBJ2-3; D is possibly TRBD1 or TRBD2 (5 bases each). V lost 5 bases, J lost 4 bases, and 13 bases lay in between. The CDR3 spans 14 residues. Germline loops: CDR1 SEHNR, CDR2 FQNEAQ (reference sequence). The chain's CDR3 is CASSLGERADTQYF. In DNA form, the CDR3 reads TGTGCCAGCAGCCTGGGGGAGAGGGCAGATACGCAGTATTTT. The full variable domain, rest sourced from reference TRBV7-9 and TRBJ2-3, is DTGVSQNPRHKITKRGQNVTFRCDPISEHNRLYWYRQTLGQGPEFLTYFQNEAQLEKSRLLSDRFSAERPKGSFSTLEIQRTEQGDSAMYLCASSLGERADTQYFGPGTRLTVL.

CDR3 in amino acids: CASSEGARGYRDLGNEQFF. CDR3 nucleotide sequence: TGTGCCAGCAGTGAAGGGGCCAGGGGATACCGGGACTTGGGGAATGAGCAGTTCTTC. V gene TRBV2 combines with J gene TRBJ2-1; D is possibly TRBD1 or TRBD2 (6 bases each). Between the trimmed V and J ends, which lost 1 base and 7 bases, there was a span of 26 bases. Germline values: CDR1 SNHLY, CDR2 FYNNEI. This CDR3 spans 19 amino acids.

The rearrangement uses TRBV12-3 or TRBV12-4 and TRBJ1-1; no clear D gene. Trimming cost V 0 bases and J 1 base, with 6 bases left between them. This CDR3 is built from 14 residues. The DNA of the CDR3 is TGTGCCAGCAGTTTAGCGCAGAAGAACACTGAAGCTTTCTTT. Its protein product is CASSLAQKNTEAFF.

This clonotype has a handful of counts. J is TRBJ2-6 and V is TRBV5-5, with D hard to call. CDR3 length: 13 residues. Between the trimmed V and J ends, which lost 4 bases and 4 bases, there was a span of 6 bases. Germline CDR1 and CDR2: SGHKS and YYEKEE (reference sequence). CDR3 nucleotide sequence: TGTGCCAGCAGCGGAATGGGGGCCAACGTCCTGACTTTC. Amino acids: CASSGMGANVLTF.

The table lists this clonotype with many counts. This chain joins TRBV12-3 or TRBV12-4 and TRBJ1-2; D uncertain. The CDR3 is made up of 12 amino acids. V shed 3 bases and J shed 10 bases, with 12 bases lying between them. Here the CDR3 reads CASSFVGRTYTF. The CDR3 bases are TGTGCCAGCAGTTTCGTCGGGCGGACCTACACCTTC.

This clonotype was detected a few times. The chain employs TRBV20-1 and TRBJ2-3; 8 positions agree with TRBD1. Per the germline V gene, CDR1 is DFQATT and CDR2 is SNEGSKA (reference sequence). CDR3 length: 14 amino acids. V lost 2 bases to trimming and J lost 2 bases; unmatched junction nucleotides: 3. The CDR3 bases are TGCAGTGCTAGAAGACAGGGGAACACAGATACGCAGTATTTT. It codes for CSARRQGNTDTQYF.

This clonotype was observed at least ten times. This sequence joins TRBV5-1 and TRBJ2-2, with D perhaps being TRBD1 or TRBD2 (5 bases each). CDR3 length: 14 amino acids. V was cut by 4 bases and J by 2 bases, with 9 bases left in between. The germline CDR1 and CDR2 sequences are SGHRS and YFSETQ. CDR3 amino acids: CASSRDQNTGELFF. CDR3 coding DNA: TGCGCCAGCAGCCGGGACCAAAACACCGGGGAGCTGTTTTTT.

This clonotype was seen only a few times. The chain carries TRBV12-3 or TRBV12-4 and TRBJ1-5; no clear D gene. The ends were cut back, 5 bases at V and 3 bases at J, with 11 bases in the middle. The CDR3 is 14 amino acids. The CDR3, as DNA: TGTGCCAGCAGTCGCACCATAGACAATCAGCCCCAGCATTTT. It yields the protein CASSRTIDNQPQHF.

The sample holds a few counts of this clonotype. This rearrangement joins TRBV7-8 to TRBJ2-1, with TRBD2 identical over 9 bases. Germline trimming cut 5 bases from V and 0 bases from J; bases unmatched to any gene: 8. The germline V gene encodes CDR1 SGHVS and CDR2 FQNEAQ. This CDR3 comprises 17 residues. The CDR3 region has the DNA TGTGCCAGCAGCCCCACGACTAGCGGAGTCTCCTACAATGAGCAGTTCTTC. It codes for CASSPTTSGVSYNEQFF.

This chain connects TRBV6-1 to TRBJ2-7; 9 nucleotides match TRBD2. CDR3 length equals 16 residues. Germline V lookup: CDR1 MNHNS, CDR2 SASEGT. The V segment lost 1 base and the J segment 2 bases; nucleotides outside the gene matches: 6. DNA of the CDR3: TGTGCCAGCAGTGAAGTTGGACTAGCGAAAACCTACGAGCAGTACTTC. This codes for CASSEVGLAKTYEQYF.

This clonotype was found many times. The gene calls are TRBV5-6 and TRBJ2-3; D may be TRBD1 or TRBD2 (5 bases each). Germline lookup yields CDR1 SGHDT and CDR2 YYEEEE. V lost 2 bases and J lost 2, with 15 bases in between. The CDR3 runs 16 residues. CDR3 protein: CASSFGTPSNTDTQYF. Written as DNA, the CDR3 is TGTGCCAGCAGCTTCGGGACGCCCTCGAACACAGATACGCAGTATTTT.

There are many counts of this clonotype. V gene TRBV12-3 or TRBV12-4 combines with J gene TRBJ1-1; D remains unclear. The CDR3 is 11 residues long. Trimming shortened V by 4 bases and J by 6 bases, and 6 bases separated the two germline ends. CDR3 in DNA: TGTGCCAGCAGTTCGTATTCTGAAGCTTTCTTT. Its protein product is CASSSYSEAFF.

A note on this clonotype: The final CDR3 position lacks the conserved phenylalanine or tryptophan, pointing to a likely read error. The chain combines TRBV19 with TRBJ1-5, with D unresolved. The germline V gene has CDR1 LNHDA and CDR2 SQIVND (reference sequence). The CDR3 is made up of 17 amino acids. CDR3 residues: CASSIDNFQVENQAQHI. The CDR3 DNA follows: TGTGCCAGTAGTATAGATAATTTCCAGGTTGAAAATCAGGCCCAGCATATT.

The table lists this clonotype with many counts. This chain links TRBV12-3 or TRBV12-4 with TRBJ2-2, with no clear D. Trimming removed 0 bases from V and 3 bases from J, with 11 bases in between. The CDR3 contains 16 residues. The CDR3 spells CASSLAPNPDTGELFF. As DNA, the CDR3 is TGTGCCAGCAGTTTAGCCCCGAATCCGGACACCGGGGAGCTGTTTTTT.

This clonotype was detected ten times or more. This rearrangement joins TRBV24-1 to TRBJ2-3, with D possibly matching TRBD1 (5 bases). CDR1 and CDR2 (germline): KGHDR, SFDVKD. The CDR3 has 13 residues. V lost 4 bases and J 2 bases, leaving 6 bases between the germline ends. For the CDR3, the DNA is TGTGCCACCAGTGAAGGGGCCACAGATACGCAGTATTTT. Translation gives CATSEGATDTQYF.

As regards this clonotype: Mismatch with germline at one junction end may stem from a read error. The V and J genes are TRBV20-1 and TRBJ1-2; D is ambiguous. The germline gives CDR1 DFQATT, CDR2 SNEGSKA (reference sequence). The CDR3 runs to 9 residues. Written as DNA, the CDR3 is TGCAGTGCTAAGGACGGAACCGCCTTC. It is translated as CSAKDGTAF.

This chain connects TRBV4-1 to TRBJ2-7, with D perhaps matching TRBD1 (6 bases). This CDR3 has 15 residues. V was clipped by 0 bases and J by 2 bases, with 11 bases between them. The germline gives CDR1 MGHRA, CDR2 YSYEKL. The CDR3 DNA sequence: TGCGCCAGCAGCCAAGAAGACAGGCCCGCCTACGAGCAGTACTTC. It translates to CASSQEDRPAYEQYF.

This clonotype appeared a few times. This chain links TRBV20-1 with TRBJ2-5; 8 bases agree with TRBD1. CDR1 is DFQATT and CDR2 is SNEGSKA in the germline V gene (reference sequence). The CDR3 sequence is 12 residues long. Losses at the gene ends were 6 bases for V and 5 bases for J; bases not matched to a gene: 5. The CDR3 DNA is TGCAGTGCAAGGGGGACAGGCGAGACCCAGTACTTC. Amino acid sequence: CSARGTGETQYF.

The chain recombines TRBV7-7 with TRBJ2-3; 7 nucleotides match TRBD2. The germline V gene encodes CDR1 SSHAT and CDR2 FNYEAQ (reference sequence). The CDR3 has 14 residues. CDR3 sequence: CAPWTSLFPDTQYF. DNA for the CDR3: TGTGCTCCGTGGACTAGTCTTTTCCCAGATACGCAGTATTTT. Combining the CDR3 with reference TRBV7-7 and TRBJ2-3 gives the whole variable domain GAGVSQSPRYKVTKRGQDVTLRCDPISSHATLYWYQQALGQGPEFLTYFNYEAQPDKSGLPSDRFSAERPEGSISTLTIQRTEQRDSAMYRCAPWTSLFPDTQYFGPGTRLTVL.